This T cell receptor (beta chain) was sequenced in a study of T-cell memory formation after mild COVID-19. Study-level findings and limits: The CD4+ clones that contracted clustered mainly within CM and EM, and the CD8+ clones concentrated in EMRA.

This clonotype was detected a few times. No antigen is known for it. This CDR3 is built from 14 residues. V lost 0 bases, J lost 3 bases, and 8 bases lay in between. Per germline, CDR1 SGDLS and CDR2 YYNGEE. TCRdb recomputed calls from the 5' RACE reads with MiXCR, one row per CDR3 protein. The sample includes nearly 110,000 distinct CDR3 sequences, around 15% of them seen just once. J is TRBJ2-3 and V is TRBV9; D uncertain. This clonotype was sampled from a man younger than 35 who had mild COVID-19 (a few samples of this study predate the infection). Cell type and time point are not known. The material sequenced was PBMCs or a T cell subset sorted from them (not recorded which). As DNA, the CDR3 is TGTGCCAGCAGCGTAGTAGGGTGGACAGATACGCAGTATTTT. This sequence encodes CASSVVGWTDTQYF.